One T cell receptor (beta chain) is described in this entry. Using immunoSEQ multiplex PCR, the repertoire was profiled, and TCRdb retains in-frame clones only, with some absent. This sample has 110,000 to 150,000 clones, with around 82% found just once. These data come from a study of blood T cell repertoires in COVID-19. Cohort assignment relied on participant-reported clinical history. This CDR3 comprises 11 residues. Germline V gene data show CDR1 as SGHRS and CDR2 as YFSETQ. V was shortened by 4 bases and J by 3 bases, with 5 bases between the two germline ends. This chain links TRBV5-1 with TRBJ2-7; D is unclear. This TCR was sampled from a man in his forties with acute COVID-19. Source material: PBMCs or T cells enriched from blood (not recorded which). This chain's CDR3 is CASSNNYEQYF. CDR3 coding DNA: TGCGCCAGCAGCAATAACTACGAGCAGTACTTC.